These 18 T cell receptor beta chains were sequenced from one sample in a study of neoadjuvant anti-PD-1 for oral cavity cancer. The data were produced by immunoSEQ multiplex PCR, yet TCRdb's version contains in-frame clones alone and is incomplete. The table includes some 15,000 clones, 70% to 75% detected once. Time point given: after neoadjuvant nivolumab, at surgical resection. The sequences come from PBMCs, collected after nivolumab (anti-PD-1) treatment. These receptors were obtained from a person between 40 and 80 years old with oral cavity squamous cell carcinoma.

This chain uses TRBV5-1 with TRBJ2-3, with 8 nucleotides matching TRBD2. This CDR3 has 15 amino acids. The V gene's germline CDR1 is SGHRS and CDR2 YFSETQ. Trimming at V came to 0 bases and at J to 2 bases, leaving 2 bases not matched to a gene. The CDR3 region is CASSLDGRATDTQYF. The CDR3, as DNA: TGCGCCAGCAGCTTGGACGGGAGGGCCACAGATACGCAGTATTTT.

The chain couples TRBV30 to TRBJ2-7; tentatively, D is TRBD1 or TRBD2 (5 bases each). Germline CDR1 GTSNPN, CDR2 SVGIG (reference sequence). Deletions cut 3 bases from V and 6 bases from J, with 15 bases between. The CDR3 sequence is 13 residues long. CDR3 loop: CAWSDRAVGEQYF. The DNA of the CDR3 is TGTGCCTGGAGCGACAGAGCGGTAGGCGAGCAGTACTTC.

This clone has only one observation. This chain connects TRBV11-3 to TRBJ2-2; D possibly corresponds to TRBD1 (6 bases). The CDR3 contains 16 residues. V was clipped by 0 bases and J by 3 bases, with 11 bases between them. Germline loops: CDR1 SGHNT, CDR2 YENEEA. The CDR3 sequence: CASSLDSGAYTGELFF. Here the CDR3 DNA reads TGTGCCAGCAGCTTAGATTCAGGGGCCTACACCGGGGAGCTGTTTTTT. The full variable domain, with the rest looked up from reference TRBV11-3 and TRBJ2-2, is EAGVVQSPRYKIIEKKQPVAFWCNPISGHNTLYWYLQNLGQGPELLIRYENEEAVDDSQLPKDRFSAERLKGVDSTLKIQPAELGDSAVYLCASSLDSGAYTGELFFGEGSRLTVL.

The chain couples TRBV7-9 to TRBJ2-6, with D possibly matching TRBD1 (5 bases). Germline CDR1 SEHNR, CDR2 FQNEAQ (reference sequence). The CDR3 sequence is 13 residues long. Trimming removed 10 bases from V and 4 bases from J, with 11 bases in between. CDR3 protein: CATLRAGANVLTF. The DNA of the CDR3 is TGTGCCACCCTCAGGGCCGGGGCCAACGTCCTGACTTTC.

In this sample, this clone turned up a few times. The chain has TRBV27 and TRBJ1-1; D is unresolved. Germline V gene sequence: CDR1 MNHEY, CDR2 SMNVEV (reference sequence). CDR3 size: 13 residues. V lost 8 bases, J lost 4 bases, and 14 bases lay in between. The CDR3 region is CASVSAAGTEAFF. The CDR3 DNA sequence: TGTGCCAGCGTATCGGCCGCCGGCACTGAAGCTTTCTTT.

This clone was seen a few times. This rearrangement joins TRBV9 to TRBJ2-7, with D perhaps TRBD1 (5 bases). Trimming took 3 bases from V and 5 from J, leaving 21 bases between them. The germline V gene encodes CDR1 SGDLS and CDR2 YYNGEE. This CDR3 region has 16 residues. CDR3 protein: CASSGGARAHMDEQYF. CDR3 in DNA: TGTGCCAGCAGCGGGGGTGCCAGGGCTCATATGGACGAGCAGTACTTC.

The CDR3 is CASSFSGTLDKTQYF. DNA of the CDR3: TGTGCCAGCAGTTTTAGCGGGACCCTAGATAAGACCCAGTACTTC. The V call is TRBV6-5, the J call TRBJ2-5, with TRBD2 matching over 8 bases. Germline V gene sequence: CDR1 MNHEY, CDR2 SVGAGI. J gave up 6 bases and V 4 bases, and 10 bases lay outside the gene matches. This CDR3 spans 15 amino acids.

This chain joins TRBV2 and TRBJ1-5; 11 bases match TRBD1. The CDR3 spans 15 residues. Per germline, CDR1 SNHLY and CDR2 FYNNEI. The V segment lost 6 bases and the J segment 1 base; nucleotides outside the gene matches: 2. CDR3 bases: TGTGCCAGCAGAGGACAGGGGGCCAGCAATCAGCCCCAGCATTTT. Encoded protein: CASRGQGASNQPQHF. The complete variable domain, with remaining parts taken from reference TRBV2 and TRBJ1-5, reads EPEVTQTPSHQVTQMGQEVILRCVPISNHLYFYWYRQILGQKVEFLVSFYNNEISEKSEIFDDQFSVERPDGSNFTLKIRSTKLEDSAMYFCASRGQGASNQPQHFGDGTRLSIL.

V usage is TRBV9 and J usage is TRBJ1-3, with D tentatively TRBD1 (5 bases). The ends were cut back, 2 bases at V and 13 bases at J, with 13 bases in the middle. This CDR3 spans 12 amino acids. The germline gives CDR1 SGDLS, CDR2 YYNGEE. The CDR3 coding sequence is TGTGCCAGCAGCGTCCTTGGGGCCGCAATATATTTT. Translated: CASSVLGAAIYF.

The rearrangement joins TRBV28 to TRBJ1-5; D gene ambiguous. The CDR3 sequence is 12 residues long. Germline V gene lookup returns CDR1 MDHEN and CDR2 SYDVKM. The V gene lost 6 bases and the J gene lost 4 bases, with 7 bases spanning the gap. CDR3 nucleotides: TGTGCCAGCAGCGACCTAAATCAGCCCCAGCATTTT. It encodes CASSDLNQPQHF.

The rearrangement joins TRBV4-1 to TRBJ2-1; 9 bases align to TRBD2. Germline loops: CDR1 MGHRA, CDR2 YSYEKL. After removal of 0 bases from V and 4 bases from J, the junction contained 4 bases not matched to a gene. This CDR3 is 16 amino acids long. The CDR3 region has the DNA TGCGCCAGCAGCCAAGATCGCCTAGCGGGATACAATGAGCAGTTCTTC. This encodes CASSQDRLAGYNEQFF.

V is TRBV5-1 and J is TRBJ1-1; D gene unclear. V lost 4 bases, J lost 0 bases, and 10 bases lay in between. The CDR3 length is 14 residues. Germline-derived CDR1 and CDR2 are SGHRS and YFSETQ. CDR3 in DNA: TGCGCCAGCAGCCCTTGGCAGTTGAACACTGAAGCTTTCTTT. It encodes CASSPWQLNTEAFF. Combining the CDR3 with reference TRBV5-1 and TRBJ1-1 gives the whole variable domain KAGVTQTPRYLIKTRGQQVTLSCSPISGHRSVSWYQQTPGQGLQFLFEYFSETQRNKGNFPGRFSGRQFSNSRSEMNVSTLELGDSALYLCASSPWQLNTEAFFGQGTRLTVV.

The rearrangement links TRBV19 to TRBJ1-1, with D possibly matching TRBD1 (5 bases). The germline V gene has CDR1 LNHDA and CDR2 SQIVND (reference sequence). The V end lost 3 bases, the J end lost 4 bases, and 15 bases lay between the germline ends. The CDR3 covers 15 residues. The CDR3 loop is CASSIGDRLGTEAFF. CDR3 bases: TGTGCCAGTAGTATCGGGGACCGTTTGGGCACTGAAGCTTTCTTT.

This chain joins TRBV19 and TRBJ1-5; TRBD1 might be the D (6 bases). Trimming pared 4 bases from V and 6 bases from J, leaving 22 bases between. The CDR3 contains 17 residues. Germline V gene sequence: CDR1 LNHDA, CDR2 SQIVND (reference sequence). CDR3 coding DNA: TGTGCCAGTAGTAGGATCCTAGGCGGGACAAAGACTCAGCCCCAGCATTTT. Translating it yields CASSRILGGTKTQPQHF.

The chain is built from TRBV10-3 and TRBJ2-7; D not certain. The ends were cut back, 3 bases at V and 9 bases at J, with 12 bases in the middle. CDR1 is ENHRY, CDR2 SYGVKD, per germline. The CDR3 has 12 amino acids. CDR3 sequence (DNA): TGTGCCATCAGTGACCCTGGGTTAGGGCAGTACTTC. Translation: CAISDPGLGQYF.

This sequence joins TRBV6-5 and TRBJ2-5; D is possibly TRBD2 (6 bases). V lost 0 bases to trimming and J lost 4 bases, with 15 bases between them. Germline V gene sequence: CDR1 MNHEY, CDR2 SVGAGI. The CDR3 spans 16 residues. As DNA, the CDR3 is TGTGCCAGCAGTTACTCCGCGGGAACGGGACGAGAGACCCAGTACTTC. Its protein product is CASSYSAGTGRETQYF.

V gene TRBV5-1 combines with J gene TRBJ1-2; D gene uncertain. V gave up 1 base and J gave up 3 bases, with 10 bases separating them. This CDR3 spans 14 amino acids. Germline values: CDR1 SGHRS, CDR2 YFSETQ. In DNA form, the CDR3 reads TGCGCCAGCAGCTTGAGACCCTGGGACTATGGCTACACCTTC. Encoded protein: CASSLRPWDYGYTF.

A few counts support this clone. The chain carries TRBV14 and TRBJ2-2, with D perhaps assigned TRBD1 or TRBD2 (5 bases each). Between the trimmed V and J ends, which lost 2 bases and 0 bases, there was a span of 19 bases. Per the germline V gene, CDR1 is SGHDN and CDR2 is FVKESK. This CDR3 is 19 amino acids long. The CDR3 DNA reads as TGTGCCAGCAGCCAATACTTATCCGGGACCCTCGCGAACACCGGGGAGCTGTTTTTT. Translated: CASSQYLSGTLANTGELFF.